A single sample is the source of the 7 T cell receptor beta chains below, sequenced in a study of PD-L1 blockade in urothelial cancer. The method was immunoSEQ multiplex PCR; TCRdb's version includes in-frame clones alone and lacks a portion of them. The sample consists of around 41,000 clones, roughly 85% of them appearing once. Stated time point: peripheral blood 6 weeks after treatment start. The sample was PBMCs, taken around atezolizumab (anti-PD-L1) treatment. These receptor sequences come from a man aged 60-69 years with urothelial cancer.

In nucleotides, the CDR3 is TGTGCCAGCAGTTACCAGGAGAACACCGGGGAGCTGTTTTTT. Amino acids: CASSYQENTGELFF. The genes are TRBV6-6 and TRBJ2-2, with no clear D. Germline CDR1 and CDR2: MNHNY and SVGAGI (reference sequence). CDR3 length equals 14 residues. The V and J ends lost 2 bases and 1 base respectively, with 5 bases between them.

The chain has TRBV18 and TRBJ1-2; D gene unclear. CDR1 KGHSH and CDR2 LQKENI come from the germline V gene. Trimming cost V 0 bases and J 4 bases, with 9 bases left between them. The CDR3 sequence is 14 residues long. This chain's CDR3 is CASSPPTSGYGYTF. In DNA form, the CDR3 reads TGTGCCAGCTCACCACCTACGAGCGGCTATGGCTACACCTTC.

V gene TRBV2 combines with J gene TRBJ2-4; the D gene is possibly TRBD1 (6 bases). The CDR3 extends over 19 amino acids. Germline values: CDR1 SNHLY, CDR2 FYNNEI. The germline V and J ends were trimmed by 5 bases and 0 bases, with 23 bases remaining between them. CDR3: CASSQKGFGTPLAKNIQYF. CDR3 nucleotides: TGTGCCAGCAGTCAAAAGGGGTTCGGGACACCCCTAGCCAAAAACATTCAGTACTTC.

This chain uses TRBV23-1 with TRBJ2-5; a weak D match, TRBD1 (6 bases). TRBV23-1 is an open reading frame whose function is uncertain. The CDR3 extends over 22 amino acids. V lost 10 bases to trimming and J lost 2 bases, with 41 bases between them. CDR3: CATRPVEEPSRGTELLQETQYF. The CDR3 nucleotides are TGCGCCACCCGGCCCGTTGAGGAGCCTTCCAGGGGAACAGAACTTTTACAAGAGACCCAGTACTTC.

V gene TRBV7-9 combines with J gene TRBJ2-1; no reliable D call. Germline-derived CDR1 and CDR2 are SEHNR and FQNEAQ (reference sequence). Trimming took off 1 base at V and 3 bases at J, with 4 bases between the two ends. This CDR3 contains 13 residues. CDR3 residues: CASSLVGYNEQFF. DNA of the CDR3: TGTGCCAGCAGCTTAGTCGGCTACAATGAGCAGTTCTTC. Variable domain in full (rest from reference TRBV7-9 and TRBJ2-1): DTGVSQNPRHKITKRGQNVTFRCDPISEHNRLYWYRQTLGQGPEFLTYFQNEAQLEKSRLLSDRFSAERPKGSFSTLEIQRTEQGDSAMYLCASSLVGYNEQFFGPGTRLTVL.

V and J are TRBV28 and TRBJ2-7, with D possibly TRBD1 on 5 matching bases. CDR3 length: 11 residues. Trimming left V 3 bases short and J 9 bases short, with 9 bases between. Germline CDR1 and CDR2: MDHEN and SYDVKM. This chain's CDR3 is CASSLGPRQYF. The CDR3 nucleotides are TGTGCCAGCAGTTTGGGGCCCAGGCAGTACTTC. Filled out from reference TRBV28 and TRBJ2-7, the complete variable domain reads DVKVTQSSRYLVKRTGEKVFLECVQDMDHENMFWYRQDPGLGLRLIYFSYDVKMKEKGDIPEGYSVSREKKERFSLILESASTNQTSMYLCASSLGPRQYFGPGTRLTVT.

This chain links TRBV5-4 with TRBJ2-7, with D possibly being TRBD1 (6 bases). V was pared by 3 bases and J by 3 bases, with 13 bases between. The length of the CDR3 is 14 residues. From germline, CDR1 is SGHNT and CDR2 YYREEE (reference sequence). CDR3 in amino acids: CASSSSLDSYEQYF. CDR3 DNA: TGTGCCAGCAGCTCAAGCCTGGACAGCTACGAGCAGTACTTC.